These T cell receptor beta chains were read from a single sample in a study of early T cells in non-severe SARS-CoV-2 infection. TCRdb used MiXCR to reprocess the 5' RACE reads, holding one entry per CDR3 protein. The sample has fewer than 65,000 distinct CDR3 sequences, 8% to 10% seen once. Sequencing was carried out using whole blood. Receptors were obtained from an adult who was a healthcare worker with PCR-confirmed SARS-CoV-2 infection or an uninfected control (not recorded which). Both conserved end residues are part of each CDR3. The order of the fields is D gene, clone size, J gene, V gene, CDR3 DNA, CDR3 protein. D genes are given only for firm matches. For some rows the clone size is stated as once, few or many, or as a class when expanded; others skip it.

>.|.|TRBJ2-1|TRBV10-2
TGCGCCAGCAGGATGACAGGTTTTGATGGTGAGCAGATCTTC
CASRMTGFDGEQIF
>.|.|TRBJ2-3|TRBV2
TGTGCCAGCAGTGAAGATGTTACGGTCAGGGGGGTCCTAACAGATACGCAGTATTTT
CASSEDVTVRGVLTDTQYF
>TRBD1|many|TRBJ1-3|TRBV5-5
TGTGCCAGCAGCTTCACCGGGACAGTGAGCTCTGGAAACACCATATATTTT
CASSFTGTVSSGNTIYF
>TRBD1|many|TRBJ1-2|TRBV19
TGTGCCTCCGAAGTCGGCAGGGGGCTTCCAGGCTACACCTTC
CASEVGRGLPGYTF
>TRBD1|few|TRBJ2-3|TRBV12-3/TRBV12-4
TGTGCCAGCAGCATAGGACAGGTCACAGATACGCAGTATTTT
CASSIGQVTDTQYF
>TRBD1|.|TRBJ1-1|TRBV6-1
TGTGCCAGCAGTGAGCCAGGGGGCGTGCGCACTGAAGCTTTCTTT
CASSEPGGVRTEAFF
>TRBD2|many|TRBJ2-1|TRBV11-2
TGTGCCAGCAGCTTCATGACGGGGGGCTCCTACAATGAGCAGTTCTTC
CASSFMTGGSYNEQFF
>TRBD1|.|TRBJ2-1|TRBV19
TGTGCCAGTAGCCAAGTATGGCAGGGGGCGTTCTCGGGTACCAATGAGCAGTTCTTC
CASSQVWQGAFSGTNEQFF
>TRBD2|few|TRBJ2-3|TRBV2
TGTGCCAGCAGTGAAACTAGCGGACCCACAGATACGCAGTATTTT
CASSETSGPTDTQYF
>.|.|TRBJ1-2|TRBV19
TGTGCCAGTAGTATCCGTCAGGGCCTTCGGGACGTCTATGGCTACACCTTC
CASSIRQGLRDVYGYTF
>.|many|TRBJ1-2|TRBV28
TGTGCCAGCAGTCCTACTACCAGACAGGCCCTATATGGCTACACCTTC
CASSPTTRQALYGYTF
>TRBD1|few|TRBJ1-1|TRBV25-1
TGTGCCAGCAGGCAGGGGGCTTACACTGAAGCTTTCTTT
CASRQGAYTEAFF
>.|.|TRBJ2-4|TRBV20-1
TGCAGTGCTAGAGATCTCCGCGTGTTGGGAACCAAAAACATTCAGTACTTC
CSARDLRVLGTKNIQYF
>TRBD1|.|TRBJ2-3|TRBV2
TGTGCCAGCAGTTACGGACAGGGGGGAGATACGCAGTATTTT
CASSYGQGGDTQYF
>.|few|TRBJ1-2|TRBV10-2
TGCGCCAGCAGTGAGTCGACTCCCCCCTATGGCTACACCTTC
CASSESTPPYGYTF
>TRBD2|.|TRBJ2-3|TRBV28
TGTGCCAGCGCCGGGGGGGCGTTTGGTACGCAGTATTTT
CASAGGAFGTQYF
>TRBD1|.|TRBJ2-5|TRBV5-4
TGTGCCAGCAGCGCAGTGACAGGGGGGAAAGAGACCCAGTACTTC
CASSAVTGGKETQYF
>.|.|TRBJ2-6|TRBV7-6
TGTGCCAGCAGCTTAAGTGAGGGGCGGGAGGCCAACGTCCTGACTTTC
CASSLSEGREANVLTF
>.|few|TRBJ2-1|TRBV10-3
TGTGCCATCAGTGCTGACGGACCGTATGAGCAGTTCTTC
CAISADGPYEQFF
>TRBD1|many|TRBJ1-1|TRBV7-9
TGTGCCAGCAGCCCTCGGACAGGGGGCGGCGTGGGCACTGAAGCTTTCTTT
CASSPRTGGGVGTEAFF
>.|many|TRBJ2-3|TRBV12-3/TRBV12-4
TGTGCCAGCAAACGGGGGGCCGGCGGCACAGATACGCAGTATTTT
CASKRGAGGTDTQYF
>.|.|TRBJ1-2|TRBV5-4
TGTGCCAGCAGCCCAGAGCGGGGCCCAACCTCCTATGGCTACACCTTC
CASSPERGPTSYGYTF
>.|.|TRBJ1-6|TRBV15
TGTGCCACCAGCAGAGGGGGTTCACCCCTCCACTTT
CATSRGGSPLHF
>.|.|TRBJ1-1|TRBV9
TGTGCCAGCACCCCCTCAGGTAGGAGATTGAACACTGAAGCTTTCTTT
CASTPSGRRLNTEAFF
>.|.|TRBJ2-2|TRBV11-1
TGTGCCAGCAGCTCCCGCGGCCGCGGCCTCGGGACCGGGGAGCTGTTTTTT
CASSSRGRGLGTGELFF
>TRBD1|few|TRBJ2-3|TRBV6-6
TGTGCCAGCAGTTATGTACAGGGGAAAGATACGCAGTATTTT
CASSYVQGKDTQYF
>.|.|TRBJ2-2|TRBV7-8
TGTGCCAGCAGCCTCGGACAGACAACCAGGGAGCTGTTTTTT
CASSLGQTTRELFF
>TRBD2|.|TRBJ2-5|TRBV20-1
TGCAGTGCTAGCCACCCTAGCGGGGGGGTGGAGAAGACCCAGTACTTC
CSASHPSGGVEKTQYF